Given below is one TCR beta chain in context. Germline CDR1 is MNHEY and CDR2 is SVGAGI. The length of the CDR3 is 15 residues. The ends were cut back, 0 bases at V and 5 bases at J, with 11 bases in the middle. The data were obtained in a study of shared clonotypes between healthy human individuals. Measured with immunoSEQ multiplex PCR; TCRdb has only the in-frame clones, and not every one. Of fewer than 400,000 clones listed, over 65% were seen once; the top ten hold 9% to 12%. The source is a man aged 30 to 39 in good health. The J gene is TRBJ2-1, the V gene TRBV6-5; D is possibly TRBD1 (6 bases). Sequenced sample: memory CD4+ T cells sorted from blood. Subset here: CD45RA-negative fraction. CDR3 sequence (DNA): TGTGCCAGCAGTTACTCAGGGGGTACCGACAATGAGCAGTTCTTC. Protein: CASSYSGGTDNEQFF.